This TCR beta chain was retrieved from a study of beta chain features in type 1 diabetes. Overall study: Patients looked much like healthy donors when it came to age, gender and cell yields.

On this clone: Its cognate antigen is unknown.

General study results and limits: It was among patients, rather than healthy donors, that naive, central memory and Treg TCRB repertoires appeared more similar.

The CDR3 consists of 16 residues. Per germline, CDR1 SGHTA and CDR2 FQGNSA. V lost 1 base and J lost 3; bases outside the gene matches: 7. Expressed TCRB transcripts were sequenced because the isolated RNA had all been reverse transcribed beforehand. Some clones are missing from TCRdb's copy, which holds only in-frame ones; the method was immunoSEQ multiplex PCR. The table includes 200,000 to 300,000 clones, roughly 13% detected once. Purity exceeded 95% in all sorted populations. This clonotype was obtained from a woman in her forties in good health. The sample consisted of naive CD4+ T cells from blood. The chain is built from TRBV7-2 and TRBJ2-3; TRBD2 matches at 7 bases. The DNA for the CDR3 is TGTGCCAGCAGCTTAGATTCTCCAGCGGGGACAGATACGCAGTATTTT. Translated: CASSLDSPAGTDTQYF.